The 25 T cell receptor beta chains below come from one sample, sequenced in a study of shared clonotypes between healthy human individuals. Produced via immunoSEQ multiplex PCR; TCRdb's table is partial and in-frame only. The sample holds 550,000 to 850,000 clones; roughly two thirds are singletons and the top ten take less than 2%. The specimen sequenced was memory CD4+ T cells sorted from blood. Subset described: CD45RA-negative fraction. These receptors came from a woman aged 30 to 39 in good health.

The rearrangement joins TRBV18 to TRBJ2-6; D possibly corresponds to TRBD1 (5 bases). CDR1 is KGHSH, CDR2 LQKENI, per germline. The ends were cut back, 2 bases at V and 0 bases at J, with 14 bases in the middle. The CDR3 totals 18 residues. In DNA, the CDR3 is TGTGCCAGCTCACCATCACAGGTCATTCACTCTGGGGCCAACGTCCTGACTTTC. This gives the protein CASSPSQVIHSGANVLTF.

Turning to this clone: Other DNA sequences in this specimen translate into the identical CDR3. The chain is built from TRBV5-1 and TRBJ2-7, with D uncertain. Deletions cut 0 bases from V and 6 bases from J, with 7 bases between. Germline V gene sequence: CDR1 SGHRS, CDR2 YFSETQ. The CDR3 runs to 12 residues. Here the CDR3 reads CASSLGVGEQYF. The CDR3 DNA reads as TGCGCCAGCAGCTTGGGGGTCGGCGAGCAGTACTTC.

About this clone: Other DNA sequences in this sample translate to the same CDR3. The chain combines TRBV18 with TRBJ1-4; no clear D gene. This CDR3 has 13 residues. The germline V gene has CDR1 KGHSH and CDR2 LQKENI. V was pared by 3 bases and J by 4 bases, with 6 bases between. Here the CDR3 reads CASSPRGNEKLFF. The CDR3 DNA is TGTGCCAGCTCACCTCGGGGTAATGAAAAACTGTTTTTT.

This chain joins TRBV9 and TRBJ2-1; 10 bases match TRBD2. CDR1 and CDR2 from the germline V gene are SGDLS and YYNGEE. Germline trimming cut 2 bases from V and 5 bases from J; bases unmatched to any gene: 1. This CDR3 region has 14 residues. CDR3 amino acids: CASSVGLADNEQFF. Written as DNA, the CDR3 is TGTGCCAGCAGCGTTGGACTAGCGGACAATGAGCAGTTCTTC.

This rearrangement joins TRBV14 to TRBJ2-5; D is possibly TRBD2 (6 bases). CDR3 length: 15 residues. V lost 4 bases and J lost 5, with 17 bases in between. Germline-derived CDR1 and CDR2 are SGHDN and FVKESK. Here the CDR3 DNA reads TGTGCCAGCAGCCCGACGGTCGGGAGTGGTGAGACCCAGTACTTC. It translates to CASSPTVGSGETQYF.

This clone has a single count. This chain connects TRBV6-5 to TRBJ2-1; TRBD1 aligns across 8 bases. The CDR3 totals 13 residues. The germline V gene encodes CDR1 MNHEY and CDR2 SVGAGI. J lost 9 bases, V lost 6 bases, and 7 bases had no gene match. The CDR3 sequence: CASSRGQGREQFF. The CDR3 DNA reads TGTGCCAGCAGCCGCGGACAGGGCCGTGAGCAGTTCTTC.

The V and J genes are TRBV19 and TRBJ2-7; D is uncertain. Per the germline V gene, CDR1 is LNHDA and CDR2 is SQIVND (reference sequence). This CDR3 is built from 13 residues. V lost 5 bases, J lost 3 bases, and 11 bases lay in between. CDR3 sequence (DNA): TGTGCCAGTAGTGGGCAGTTCAGCTACGAGCAGTACTTC. Translating gives CASSGQFSYEQYF.

V is TRBV19 and J is TRBJ2-7; D possibly corresponds to TRBD1 (6 bases). CDR1 is LNHDA, CDR2 SQIVND, per germline (reference sequence). The length of the CDR3 is 14 residues. V was cut by 5 bases and J by 6 bases, with 17 bases left in between. The CDR3 protein is CASSLGQSDREQYF. The CDR3 DNA reads TGTGCCAGTAGTCTCGGACAGTCGGATCGCGAGCAGTACTTC.

The J gene is TRBJ2-3, the V gene TRBV7-9; the D is unclear. CDR3 length: 15 amino acids. The V gene lost 7 bases and the J gene lost 0 bases, with 14 bases spanning the gap. The germline V gene has CDR1 SEHNR and CDR2 FQNEAQ (reference sequence). For the CDR3, the DNA is TGTGCCAGCAACTCTGATCTGTCTAGCACAGATACGCAGTATTTT. This encodes CASNSDLSSTDTQYF.

The genes are TRBV28 and TRBJ2-7; TRBD2 might be the D (6 bases). V lost 2 bases to trimming and J lost 2 bases, with 13 bases between them. The CDR3 has 15 residues. Germline CDR1 reads MDHEN; CDR2 reads SYDVKM. CDR3 sequence (DNA): TGTGCCAGCAGTTTAGGAGGAGGGGCCCCCTACGAGCAGTACTTC. It codes for CASSLGGGAPYEQYF. Full variable domain (remainder filled in from reference TRBV28 and TRBJ2-7): DVKVTQSSRYLVKRTGEKVFLECVQDMDHENMFWYRQDPGLGLRLIYFSYDVKMKEKGDIPEGYSVSREKKERFSLILESASTNQTSMYLCASSLGGGAPYEQYFGPGTRLTVT.

In this sample, this clone turned up a few times. It may be a read error: a sequence one base away is much more abundant. Other DNA sequences in the same sample also yield this CDR3. This CDR3 is CASSLEGSSYNEQFF. The CDR3 nucleotides read TGTGCCAGCAGCTTAGAAGGGAGCTCCTACAATGAGCAGTTCTTC. The V gene is TRBV7-2, the J gene TRBJ2-1; maybe TRBD2 (5 bases). This CDR3 is 15 amino acids long. With 1 base removed from V and 0 bases from J, the gap between germline ends came to 7 bases. Looked up from germline, CDR1 is SGHTA and CDR2 is FQGNSA.

This chain connects TRBV5-1 to TRBJ1-4; tentatively, D is TRBD1 (5 bases). Germline-derived CDR1 and CDR2 are SGHRS and YFSETQ. This CDR3 contains 14 residues. V was pared by 1 base and J by 8 bases, with 12 bases between. The CDR3 DNA follows: TGCGCCAGCAGCTTGACGGGACTAGGAGAAAAACTGTTTTTT. Protein: CASSLTGLGEKLFF.

This chain uses TRBV19 with TRBJ2-1; TRBD1 agrees at 7 bases. J was trimmed by 3 bases and V by 5 bases; bases with no gene match: 7. CDR3 length: 15 residues. Germline CDR1 reads LNHDA; CDR2 reads SQIVND (reference sequence). The CDR3 loop reads CASSRDRDGYNEQFF. CDR3 nucleotide sequence: TGTGCCAGTAGTCGCGACAGGGATGGCTACAATGAGCAGTTCTTC.

The rearrangement uses TRBV19 and TRBJ1-5, with D possibly TRBD1 on 5 matching bases. The germline V gene has CDR1 LNHDA and CDR2 SQIVND (reference sequence). The CDR3 length is 20 residues. Trimming took 0 bases from V and 2 from J, leaving 23 bases between them. The CDR3 region has the DNA TGTGCCAGTAGTATAGATCGGCGGCAGCGACAGACACGAGGCAATCAGCCCCAGCATTTT. Its protein is CASSIDRRQRQTRGNQPQHF.

The V call is TRBV7-3, the J call TRBJ2-6, with a tentative D call TRBD1 (6 bases). Germline loops: CDR1 SGHTA, CDR2 FQGTGA. The length of the CDR3 is 18 residues. The V and J ends lost 4 bases and 0 bases respectively, with 16 bases between them. CDR3 bases: TGTGCCAGCAGCTCCAAGGACAGCTTAAGCTCTGGGGCCAACGTCCTGACTTTC. Translating it yields CASSSKDSLSSGANVLTF.

The DNA for the CDR3 is TGCGCCAGCAGAAGGGACGGGACGACTTTCGGGGATACGCAGTATTTT. As protein: CASRRDGTTFGDTQYF. The rearrangement links TRBV5-1 to TRBJ2-3; D possibly uses TRBD1 or TRBD2 (5 bases each). The CDR3 totals 16 residues. Trimming left V 5 bases short and J 6 bases short, with 22 bases between. Germline V gene data show CDR1 as SGHRS and CDR2 as YFSETQ.

This chain joins TRBV28 and TRBJ2-7; perhaps D is TRBD1 or TRBD2 (5 bases each). Germline loops: CDR1 MDHEN, CDR2 SYDVKM. The CDR3 sequence is 14 residues long. Trimming stripped 6 bases from V and 0 bases from J, with 12 bases between. The CDR3 loop is CASSPGPVSYEQYF. CDR3 DNA: TGTGCCAGCAGCCCGGGACCGGTCTCCTACGAGCAGTACTTC.

The rearrangement joins TRBV27 to TRBJ1-4; D is perhaps TRBD1 (6 bases). The germline V gene has CDR1 MNHEY and CDR2 SMNVEV (reference sequence). This CDR3 is 14 amino acids long. Trimming stripped 5 bases from V and 7 bases from J, with 14 bases between. CDR3 loop: CASSPTGRGEKLFF. In nucleotides, the CDR3 is TGTGCCAGCAGTCCGACAGGAAGGGGTGAAAAACTGTTTTTT.

The chain uses TRBV11-2 and TRBJ1-4, with 8 bases aligning to TRBD1. This CDR3 comprises 17 residues. Germline V gene lookup returns CDR1 SGHAT and CDR2 FQNNGV. The J segment lost 8 bases and the V segment lost 4 bases, leaving 15 bases of the junction unmatched. CDR3 sequence reads: CASSSHDSGTGGEKLFF. The CDR3 DNA is TGTGCCAGCAGCTCGCACGATTCCGGGACAGGTGGGGAAAAACTGTTTTTT.

The sample holds a few counts of this clone. The same CDR3 is also encoded by other DNA sequences in this sample. The J gene is TRBJ1-1, the V gene TRBV5-1, with D possibly matching TRBD1 (5 bases). Germline-derived CDR1 and CDR2 are SGHRS and YFSETQ. There are 14 residues in the CDR3. Trimming removed 4 bases at V and 5 bases at J, with 15 bases between. DNA for the CDR3: TGCGCCAGCAGCGGCGGGTCTGAGGGGACTGAAGCTTTCTTT. It specifies CASSGGSEGTEAFF.

The chain has TRBV27 and TRBJ1-2; 9 bases line up with TRBD1. V lost 4 bases to trimming and J lost 12 bases; unmatched junction nucleotides: 9. Germline V gives CDR1 MNHEY, CDR2 SMNVEV (reference sequence). The CDR3 contains 13 residues. In DNA, the CDR3 is TGTGCCAGCAGTTCGGGGACAGGGAGGGTAAACACCTTC. Protein sequence: CASSSGTGRVNTF.

The DNA of the CDR3 is TGTGCCAGCTGGGGACGGGGAAGGAGTGAAGCTTTCTTT. This encodes CASWGRGRSEAFF. This rearrangement joins TRBV6-5 to TRBJ1-1; D perhaps matches TRBD1 (5 bases). The germline CDR1 and CDR2 sequences are MNHEY and SVGAGI. Trimming left V 8 bases short and J 7 bases short, with 17 bases between. There are 13 residues in the CDR3.

The rearrangement joins TRBV6-5 to TRBJ2-7; 9 bases align to TRBD2. CDR3 length: 15 amino acids. The J segment lost 2 bases and the V segment lost 2 bases, leaving 4 bases of the junction unmatched. CDR1 and CDR2 (germline): MNHEY, SVGAGI. This CDR3 reads CASSYSRGRAYEQYF. CDR3 bases: TGTGCCAGCAGTTACAGTCGCGGGAGGGCCTACGAGCAGTACTTC.

This chain joins TRBV29-1 and TRBJ2-1; D not certain. The germline V gene has CDR1 SQVTM and CDR2 ANQGSEA. This CDR3 is 12 amino acids long. V gave up 4 bases and J gave up 5 bases, with 9 bases separating them. The CDR3: CSVVRPDNEQFF. The DNA for the CDR3 is TGCAGCGTTGTACGCCCGGACAATGAGCAGTTCTTC.

The gene calls are TRBV7-2 and TRBJ2-5; D gene ambiguous. The J call is in doubt because the DNA end fits TRBJ2-7 better. This CDR3 region has 13 residues. Germline V gives CDR1 SGHTA, CDR2 FQGNSA. CDR3 bases: TGTGCCAGCAACCTTCGTGGCTGGAGCGAGCAGTACTTC. Translated: CASNLRGWSEQYF.